This TCR beta chain is drawn from a study of cytomegalovirus exposure and HLA in healthy donors. V was pared by 5 bases and J by 1 base, with 11 bases of the junction left unmatched. The germline V gene encodes CDR1 MNHEY and CDR2 SMNVEV (reference sequence). The CDR3 runs to 16 residues. The PCR employed 60 Vbeta primers together with 13 Jbeta primers. The assay was immunoSEQ multiplex PCR, and TCRdb's table has in-frame clones only and misses some. Among some 200,000 clones, about 90% were seen once, and the ten largest hold around 0.25%. The source is a girl younger than two in good health and CMV-seronegative. Sequenced sample: PBMCs. The chain recombines TRBV27 with TRBJ2-7; 7 nucleotides align to TRBD1. The CDR3 region is CASSRSGTAFSYEQYF. As DNA, the CDR3 is TGTGCCAGCAGTCGTTCCGGGACAGCCTTTTCCTACGAGCAGTACTTC.